This T cell receptor (beta chain) was identified in a study of vaccination effects on CD4 cells after COVID-19. Remarks on this clone: Its target is not known.

The table came from immunoSEQ multiplex PCR; TCRdb's copy has only in-frame clones and leaves some out. The sample records 20,000 to 25,000 clones, roughly four fifths being singletons. Sequencing followed a ViraFEST assay step that expanded antigen-specific CD4+ T cells with viral peptide pools. Culture lasted around eleven days before CD4+ T cell isolation. BNT162b2 vaccine or mRNA-1273 vaccine was given to participants in two doses. Having tested negative for nucleocapsid antibodies, the vaccine recipients showed no prior SARS-CoV-2 infection. The specimen comprised CD4+ T cells from PBMCs cultured with HCoV-229E spike peptides, sampled after COVID-19 vaccination. The TCR originated in a human donor who received a COVID-19 vaccine.

CDR3 sequence: CASIGDTEAFF. DNA for the CDR3: TGTGCCAGCATAGGGGACACTGAAGCTTTCTTT. V and J are TRBV6-5 and TRBJ1-1; possible D gene TRBD1, 5 bases. V gave up 7 bases and J gave up 3 bases, with 6 bases separating them. From germline, CDR1 is MNHEY and CDR2 SVGAGI. The CDR3 runs to 11 residues.